The 7 T cell receptor beta chains below all came from one sample that was sequenced in a study of blood T cell repertoires in COVID-19. Data came from immunoSEQ multiplex PCR; TCRdb stores just in-frame clones and leaves some out. Here the sample spans approximately 480,000 clones, approximately 92% being singletons. Material for sequencing was peripheral blood. These receptors were obtained from a man between 18 and 29 years old with COVID-19, enrolled during active disease.

The rearrangement links TRBV19 to TRBJ1-1; 9 bases are a match to TRBD1. CDR1 is LNHDA and CDR2 is SQIVND in the germline V gene (reference sequence). The CDR3 is 16 amino acids. V gave up 2 bases and J gave up 3 bases; unmatched junction bases: 7. The CDR3 loop reads CASSINRQGGDTEAFF. DNA for the CDR3: TGTGCCAGTAGTATAAACCGACAGGGGGGAGACACTGAAGCTTTCTTT.

This rearrangement joins TRBV3-1 (or the pseudogene TRBV3-2) to TRBJ1-1; D gene ambiguous. Germline V CDR1 and CDR2: LGHDT, YNNKEL (reference sequence). The CDR3 loop spans 13 amino acids. Trimming left V 5 bases short and J 10 bases short, with 17 bases between. CDR3 protein: CASSSLMADRAFF. The CDR3 DNA reads as TGTGCCAGCAGCTCACTAATGGCGGATCGAGCTTTCTTT.

The V call is TRBV11-3, the J call TRBJ1-6; TRBD1 aligns across 9 bases. Germline loops: CDR1 SGHNT, CDR2 YENEEA. V shed 4 bases, J shed 8 bases, and the junction held 6 bases outside the gene matches. The CDR3 spans 15 residues. This CDR3 reads CASSSSGTGYSPLHF. The DNA of the CDR3 is TGTGCCAGCAGCTCTTCCGGGACAGGGTATTCACCCCTCCACTTT.

The rearrangement joins TRBV7-2 to TRBJ1-2; D gene uncertain. Germline values: CDR1 SGHTA, CDR2 FQGNSA. The CDR3 sequence is 15 residues long. V lost 4 bases to trimming and J lost 3 bases, with 15 bases between them. As DNA, the CDR3 is TGTGCCAGCAGCTCCCGGGTCTCGACCGACTATGGCTACACCTTC. It is translated as CASSSRVSTDYGYTF.

Only one count was recorded for this clone. This sequence joins TRBV2 and TRBJ2-7; D perhaps matches TRBD2 (5 bases). CDR1 is SNHLY and CDR2 is FYNNEI in the germline V gene. CDR3 length: 16 amino acids. V was cut by 6 bases and J by 3 bases, with 21 bases left in between. CDR3 loop: CASSPGGLSSSYEQYF. In DNA, the CDR3 is TGTGCCAGCAGCCCCGGTGGACTGTCCTCGAGCTACGAGCAGTACTTC.

This chain connects TRBV7-8 to TRBJ1-5; D unresolved. Germline CDR1 reads SGHVS; CDR2 reads FQNEAQ. This CDR3 comprises 18 residues. The V gene lost 5 bases and the J gene lost 2 bases, with 22 bases spanning the gap. CDR3 in amino acids: CASSPRRRGSRGNQPQHF. As DNA, the CDR3 is TGTGCCAGCAGCCCACGCCGGAGAGGGTCTAGAGGCAATCAGCCCCAGCATTTT.

This chain joins TRBV24-1 and TRBJ2-1; no firm D call. The V gene's germline CDR1 is KGHDR and CDR2 SFDVKD. CDR3 length: 16 amino acids. With 1 base removed from V and 3 bases from J, the gap between germline ends came to 12 bases. CDR3 loop: CATSDFSPTSYNEQFF. CDR3 DNA: TGTGCCACCAGTGATTTTTCACCAACCAGCTACAATGAGCAGTTCTTC.